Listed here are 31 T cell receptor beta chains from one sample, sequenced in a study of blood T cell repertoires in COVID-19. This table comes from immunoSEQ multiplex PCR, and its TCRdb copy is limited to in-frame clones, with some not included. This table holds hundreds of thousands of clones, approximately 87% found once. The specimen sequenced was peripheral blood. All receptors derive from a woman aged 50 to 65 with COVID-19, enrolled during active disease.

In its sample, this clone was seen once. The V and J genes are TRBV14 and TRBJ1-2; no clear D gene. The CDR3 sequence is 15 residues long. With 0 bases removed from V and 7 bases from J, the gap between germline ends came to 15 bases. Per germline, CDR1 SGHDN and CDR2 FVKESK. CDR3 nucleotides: TGTGCCAGCAGCCAAGAGGCAGGCCGGTCCCTTGGCTACACCTTC. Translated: CASSQEAGRSLGYTF.

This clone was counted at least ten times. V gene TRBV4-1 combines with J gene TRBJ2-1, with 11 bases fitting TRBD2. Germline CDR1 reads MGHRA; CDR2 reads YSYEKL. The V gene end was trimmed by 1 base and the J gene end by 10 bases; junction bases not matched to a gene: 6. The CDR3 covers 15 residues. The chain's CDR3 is CASSQALAGALEQFF. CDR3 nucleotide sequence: TGCGCCAGCAGCCAAGCACTAGCGGGAGCATTGGAGCAGTTCTTC.

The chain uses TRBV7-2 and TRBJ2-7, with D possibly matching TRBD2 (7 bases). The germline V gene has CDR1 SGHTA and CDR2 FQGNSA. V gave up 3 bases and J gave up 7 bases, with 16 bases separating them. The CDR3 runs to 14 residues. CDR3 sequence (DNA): TGTGCCAGCAGCTTGGGGGGGCGCCTAGGGGAGCAGTACTTC. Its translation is CASSLGGRLGEQYF.

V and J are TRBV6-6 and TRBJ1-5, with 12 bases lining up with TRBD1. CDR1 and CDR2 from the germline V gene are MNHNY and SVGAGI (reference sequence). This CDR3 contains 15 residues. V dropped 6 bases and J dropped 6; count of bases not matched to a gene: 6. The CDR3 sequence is CASSGGQGARQPQHF. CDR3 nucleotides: TGTGCCAGCAGCGGGGGACAGGGGGCGCGTCAGCCCCAGCATTTT.

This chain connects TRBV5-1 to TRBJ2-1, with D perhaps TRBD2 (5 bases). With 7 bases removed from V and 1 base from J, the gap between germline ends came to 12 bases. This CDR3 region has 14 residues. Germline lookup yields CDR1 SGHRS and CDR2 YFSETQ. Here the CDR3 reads CASSPGSSYNEQFF. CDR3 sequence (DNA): TGCGCCAGCTCCCCGGGGTCATCCTACAATGAGCAGTTCTTC.

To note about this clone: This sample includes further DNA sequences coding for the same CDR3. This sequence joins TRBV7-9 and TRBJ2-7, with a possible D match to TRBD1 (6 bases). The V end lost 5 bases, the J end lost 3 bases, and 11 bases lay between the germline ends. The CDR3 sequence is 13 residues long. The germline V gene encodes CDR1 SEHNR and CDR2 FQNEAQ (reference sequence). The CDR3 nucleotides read TGTGCCAGCAGCATGGGACAACTCTACGAGCAGTACTTC. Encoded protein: CASSMGQLYEQYF.

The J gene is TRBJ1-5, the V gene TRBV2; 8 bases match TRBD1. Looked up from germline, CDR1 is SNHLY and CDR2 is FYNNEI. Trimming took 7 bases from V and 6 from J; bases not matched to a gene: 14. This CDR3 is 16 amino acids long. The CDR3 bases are TGTGCCAGCACAGGGGGCGCAGGGGGTTTACGTCAGCCCCAGCATTTT. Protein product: CASTGGAGGLRQPQHF.

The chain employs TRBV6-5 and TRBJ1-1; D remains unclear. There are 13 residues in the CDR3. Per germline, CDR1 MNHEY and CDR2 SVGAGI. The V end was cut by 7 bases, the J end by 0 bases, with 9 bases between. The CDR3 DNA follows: TGTGCCAGCACTGGACTGTTGAACACTGAAGCTTTCTTT. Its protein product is CASTGLLNTEAFF.

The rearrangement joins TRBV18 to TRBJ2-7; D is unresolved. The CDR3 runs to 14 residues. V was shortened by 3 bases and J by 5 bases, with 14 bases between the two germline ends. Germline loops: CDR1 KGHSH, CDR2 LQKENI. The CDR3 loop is CASSPPNLLNEQYF. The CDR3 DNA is TGTGCCAGCTCACCCCCCAACTTACTGAACGAGCAGTACTTC.

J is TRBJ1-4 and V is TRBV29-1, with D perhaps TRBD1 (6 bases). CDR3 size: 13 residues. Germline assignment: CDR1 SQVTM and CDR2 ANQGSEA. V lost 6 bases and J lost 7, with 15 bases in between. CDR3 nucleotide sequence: TGCAGCGTCGGACAGTCGCTAGGTGAAAAACTGTTTTTT. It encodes CSVGQSLGEKLFF.

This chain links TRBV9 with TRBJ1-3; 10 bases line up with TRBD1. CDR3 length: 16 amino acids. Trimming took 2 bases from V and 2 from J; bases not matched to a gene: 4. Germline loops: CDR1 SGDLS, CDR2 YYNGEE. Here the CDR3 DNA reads TGTGCCAGCAGCGTCGACAGGGGGCGGGCTGGAAACACCATATATTTT. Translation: CASSVDRGRAGNTIYF.

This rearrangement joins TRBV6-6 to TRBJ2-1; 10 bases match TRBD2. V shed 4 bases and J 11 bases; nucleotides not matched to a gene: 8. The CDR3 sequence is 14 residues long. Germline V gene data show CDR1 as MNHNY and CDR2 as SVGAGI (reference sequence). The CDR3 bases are TGTGCCAGCAGTTTTAGCGGGAGGACATCACAGCAGTTCTTC. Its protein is CASSFSGRTSQQFF.

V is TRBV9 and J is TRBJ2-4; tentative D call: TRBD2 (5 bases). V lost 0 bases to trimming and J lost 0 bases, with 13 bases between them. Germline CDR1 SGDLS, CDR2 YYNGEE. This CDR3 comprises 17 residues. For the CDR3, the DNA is TGTGCCAGCAGCGTAGGGGAAGCGGCCCTAGCCAAAAACATTCAGTACTTC. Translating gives CASSVGEAALAKNIQYF.

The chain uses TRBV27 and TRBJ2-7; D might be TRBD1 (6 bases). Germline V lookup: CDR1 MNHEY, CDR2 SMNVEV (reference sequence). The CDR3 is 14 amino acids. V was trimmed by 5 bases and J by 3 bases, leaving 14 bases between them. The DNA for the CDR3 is TGTGCCAGCAGTCCCGGGACACCCAGCTACGAGCAGTACTTC. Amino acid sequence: CASSPGTPSYEQYF.

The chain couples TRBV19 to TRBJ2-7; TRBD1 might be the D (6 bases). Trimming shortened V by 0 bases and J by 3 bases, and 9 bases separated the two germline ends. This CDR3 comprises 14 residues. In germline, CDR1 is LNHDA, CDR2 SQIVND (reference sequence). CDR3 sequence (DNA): TGTGCCAGTAGTATAGACTTACAGGGCTACGAGCAGTACTTC. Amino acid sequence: CASSIDLQGYEQYF.

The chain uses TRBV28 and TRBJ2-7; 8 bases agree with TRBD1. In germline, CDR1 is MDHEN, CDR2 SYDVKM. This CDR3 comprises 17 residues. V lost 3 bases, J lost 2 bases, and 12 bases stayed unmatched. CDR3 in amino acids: CASSFPVLRTGTYEQYF. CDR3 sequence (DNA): TGTGCCAGCAGTTTCCCCGTTTTACGGACAGGGACCTACGAGCAGTACTTC.

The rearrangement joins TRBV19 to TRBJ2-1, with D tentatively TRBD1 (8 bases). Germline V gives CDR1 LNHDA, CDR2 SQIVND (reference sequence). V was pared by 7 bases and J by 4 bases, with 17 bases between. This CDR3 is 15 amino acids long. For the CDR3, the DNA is TGTGCCAGTACCACAGGGGGGGGGCGTTACAATGAGCAGTTCTTC. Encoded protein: CASTTGGGRYNEQFF.

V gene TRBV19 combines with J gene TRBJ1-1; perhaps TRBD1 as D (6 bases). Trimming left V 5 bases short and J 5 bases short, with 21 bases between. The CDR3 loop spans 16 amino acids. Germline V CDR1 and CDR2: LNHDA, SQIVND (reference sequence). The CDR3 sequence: CASSDPRGGGGTEAFF. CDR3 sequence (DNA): TGTGCCAGTAGTGATCCAAGGGGAGGGGGTGGAACTGAAGCTTTCTTT. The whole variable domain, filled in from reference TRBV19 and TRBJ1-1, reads DGGITQSPKYLFRKEGQNVTLSCEQNLNHDAMYWYRQDPGQGLRLIYYSQIVNDFQKGDIAEGYSVSREKKESFPLTVTSAQKNPTAFYLCASSDPRGGGGTEAFFGQGTRLTVV.

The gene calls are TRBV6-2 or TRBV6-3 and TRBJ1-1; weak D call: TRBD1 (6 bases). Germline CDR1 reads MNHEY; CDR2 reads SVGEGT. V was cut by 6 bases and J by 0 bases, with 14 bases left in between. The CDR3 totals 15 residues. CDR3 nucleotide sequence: TGTGCCAGCAGCCTTGGGTGGACAGTGAACACTGAAGCTTTCTTT. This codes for CASSLGWTVNTEAFF.

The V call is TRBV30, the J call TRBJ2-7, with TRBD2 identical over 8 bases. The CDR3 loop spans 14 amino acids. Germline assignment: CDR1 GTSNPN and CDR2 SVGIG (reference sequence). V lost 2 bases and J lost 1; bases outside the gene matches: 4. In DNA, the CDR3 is TGTGCCTGGAGTCACGCTAGCGGGTCCTACGAGCAGTACTTC. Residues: CAWSHASGSYEQYF.

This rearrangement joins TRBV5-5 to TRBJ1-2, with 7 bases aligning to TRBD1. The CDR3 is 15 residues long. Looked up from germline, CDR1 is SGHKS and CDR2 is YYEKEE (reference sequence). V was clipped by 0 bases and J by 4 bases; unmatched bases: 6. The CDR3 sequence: CASSLAGTEIYGYTF. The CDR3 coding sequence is TGTGCCAGCAGCTTGGCCGGGACAGAGATCTATGGCTACACCTTC.

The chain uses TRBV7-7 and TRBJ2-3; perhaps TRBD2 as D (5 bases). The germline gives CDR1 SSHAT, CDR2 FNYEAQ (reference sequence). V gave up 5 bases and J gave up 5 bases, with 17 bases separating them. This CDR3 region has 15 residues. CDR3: CASSPQRSGVDTQYF. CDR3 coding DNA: TGTGCCAGCAGCCCTCAACGGAGCGGAGTAGATACGCAGTATTTT. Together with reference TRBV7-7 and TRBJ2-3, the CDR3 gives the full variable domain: GAGVSQSPRYKVTKRGQDVTLRCDPISSHATLYWYQQALGQGPEFLTYFNYEAQPDKSGLPSDRFSAERPEGSISTLTIQRTEQRDSAMYRCASSPQRSGVDTQYFGPGTRLTVL.

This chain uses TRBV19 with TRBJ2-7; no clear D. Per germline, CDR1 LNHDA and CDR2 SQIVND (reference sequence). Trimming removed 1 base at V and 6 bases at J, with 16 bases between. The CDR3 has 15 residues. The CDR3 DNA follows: TGTGCCAGTAGTATAGGCGGAATTCTACGACCCGAGCAGTACTTC. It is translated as CASSIGGILRPEQYF.

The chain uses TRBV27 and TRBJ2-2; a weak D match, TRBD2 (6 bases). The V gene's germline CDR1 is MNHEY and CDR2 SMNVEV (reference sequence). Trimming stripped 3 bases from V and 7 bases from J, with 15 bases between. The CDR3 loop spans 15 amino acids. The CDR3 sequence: CASSLDGSLNGELFF. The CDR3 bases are TGTGCCAGCAGTTTGGACGGGAGCTTAAACGGGGAGCTGTTTTTT.

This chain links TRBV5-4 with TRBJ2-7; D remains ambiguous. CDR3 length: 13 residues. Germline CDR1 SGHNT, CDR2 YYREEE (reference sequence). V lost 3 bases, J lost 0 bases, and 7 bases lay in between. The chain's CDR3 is CASSSRSSYEQYF. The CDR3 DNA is TGTGCCAGCAGCTCTAGGAGCTCCTACGAGCAGTACTTC.

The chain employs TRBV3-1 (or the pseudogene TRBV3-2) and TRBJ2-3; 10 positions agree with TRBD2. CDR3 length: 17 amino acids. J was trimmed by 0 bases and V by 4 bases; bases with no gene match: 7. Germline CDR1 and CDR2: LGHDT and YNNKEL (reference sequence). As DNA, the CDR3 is TGTGCCAGCAGCCTTCCGGGACTAGCGACTAGCACAGATACGCAGTATTTT. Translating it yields CASSLPGLATSTDTQYF.

The CDR3 region is CASSQVRSRGRGNTEAFF. CDR3 bases: TGCGCCAGCAGCCAAGTTCGAAGCAGGGGGAGAGGGAACACTGAAGCTTTCTTT. The rearrangement uses TRBV4-1 and TRBJ1-1, with TRBD1 identical over 7 bases. The germline CDR1 and CDR2 sequences are MGHRA and YSYEKL. J was trimmed by 1 base and V by 1 base; bases with no gene match: 12. The CDR3 consists of 18 residues.

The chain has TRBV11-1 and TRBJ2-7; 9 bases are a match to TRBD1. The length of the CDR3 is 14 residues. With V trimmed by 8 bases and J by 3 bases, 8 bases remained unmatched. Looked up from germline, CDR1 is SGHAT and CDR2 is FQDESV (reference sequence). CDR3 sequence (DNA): TGTGCCAGCGGAAGGGGACAGGGATACTACGAGCAGTACTTC. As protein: CASGRGQGYYEQYF.

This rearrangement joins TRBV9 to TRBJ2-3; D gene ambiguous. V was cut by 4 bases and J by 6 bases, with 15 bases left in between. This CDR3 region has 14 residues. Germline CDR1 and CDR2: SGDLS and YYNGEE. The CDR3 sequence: CASSTRSPPDTQYF. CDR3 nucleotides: TGTGCCAGCAGCACTCGGAGTCCCCCCGATACGCAGTATTTT.

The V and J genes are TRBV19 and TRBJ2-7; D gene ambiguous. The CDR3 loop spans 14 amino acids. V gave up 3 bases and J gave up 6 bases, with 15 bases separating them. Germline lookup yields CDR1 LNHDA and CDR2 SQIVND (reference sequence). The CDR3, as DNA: TGTGCCAGTAGTATTGGAGCCCTGTTAGGCGAGCAGTACTTC. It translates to CASSIGALLGEQYF.

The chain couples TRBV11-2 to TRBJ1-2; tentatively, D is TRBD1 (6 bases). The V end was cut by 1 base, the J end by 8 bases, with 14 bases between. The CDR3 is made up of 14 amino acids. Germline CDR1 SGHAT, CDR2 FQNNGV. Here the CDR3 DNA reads TGTGCCAGCAGCTTAGCGTGGACAGATCGAGGCTACACCTTC. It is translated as CASSLAWTDRGYTF.